The sample holds many counts of the clone carrying this T cell receptor (beta chain). The target antigen is unknown. This entry comes from a study of metastatic and nonmetastatic thyroid tumors. Study information: The authors compared repertoires across blood and tumor or nodule tissue from malignant and benign thyroid patients.

Authors' processing steps: Researchers built a distant-metastasis classifier for papillary thyroid cancer that drew on CDR3 differences across clinicopathological groups. TCRdb re-clonotyped the PCR reads through MiXCR. For this entry, the V and J calls and clone size follow TCRdb and not the study's own pipeline. The sample has about 40,000 clones, about an eighth seen once. The study, taken as a whole, reports: Within blood and tumor, benign nodules reportedly had significantly lower TCR beta diversity than malignant thyroid tumors did.

Until they underwent thyroid surgery, no patient had received any treatment. The ends were cut back, 6 bases at V and 5 bases at J, with 16 bases in the middle. The CDR3 loop spans 14 amino acids. The chain is built from TRBV12-3 or TRBV12-4 and TRBJ2-5, with D possibly being TRBD1 (5 bases). Sequenced input: blood. The receptor's source is a female donor with papillary thyroid cancer or a benign thyroid nodule (not recorded which). Some clones in this sample may be carry-over from other donors' samples. In nucleotides, the CDR3 is TGTGCCAGCAGCCAACCAGGGTCGTGGGAGACCCAGTACTTC. Translation: CASSQPGSWETQYF.